This paragraph reports one T cell receptor beta chain. The CDR3 is 18 residues long. J was trimmed by 0 bases and V by 5 bases; bases with no gene match: 8. Germline V gene sequence: CDR1 ENHRY, CDR2 SYGVKD. This record comes from a study of blood T cell repertoires in COVID-19. Measured with immunoSEQ multiplex PCR; TCRdb has only the in-frame clones, and not every one. The repertoire consists of under 200,000 clones, with approximately 86% occurring once and the leading ten covering 2% to 3%. The TCR comes from a woman of 80 years or more with COVID-19, enrolled during active disease. The J gene is TRBJ2-6, the V gene TRBV10-3; 9 nucleotides line up with TRBD1. The source material was peripheral blood. The chain's CDR3 is CAISSRDREYSGANVLTF. In DNA form, the CDR3 reads TGTGCCATCAGTAGCCGGGACAGGGAATACTCTGGGGCCAACGTCCTGACTTTC.